The clone carrying this T cell receptor (beta chain) has a count of ten or more. Antigen: not known. The sample originates from a study of cytomegalovirus exposure and HLA in healthy donors. Both 60 Vbeta primers and 13 Jbeta primers went into the PCR. Using immunoSEQ multiplex PCR, the repertoire was profiled, and TCRdb retains in-frame clones only, with some absent. The sample includes about 150,000 clones, approximately 10% of them seen just once. Whole-study findings and limits: CMV serostatus stood as the only immune exposure information on hand. Analyzed later, most CMV-associated TCR beta chains appeared HLA-restricted. Most TCRs appeared rarely, but some public TCRs recurred in many donors. The authors confirmed in vitro that a few CMV-associated chains were specific for CMV antigens.

The sequencing sample was made of PBMCs. The TCR originated in a woman aged 40-49 years in good health and CMV-seropositive.

The CDR3 nucleotides are TGTGCCAGCAGCTTAACACTACAGGGAGATGAGCAGTTCTTC. Translation: CASSLTLQGDEQFF. This chain connects TRBV7-2 to TRBJ2-1; TRBD1 might be the D (6 bases). The CDR3 contains 14 residues. Trimming left V 2 bases short and J 8 bases short, with 13 bases between. From germline, CDR1 is SGHTA and CDR2 FQGNSA.